These 14 T cell receptor beta chains were sequenced from one sample in a study of OX40 agonist ivuxolimab in advanced cancers. Assay used: immunoSEQ multiplex PCR; TCRdb lists only in-frame clones, some missing. Of about 25,000 clones listed, 70% to 90% are singletons. The sample in question was CD4+ or CD8+ T cells sorted from blood, obtained in a trial of the OX40 agonist ivuxolimab. Receptor source: an adult with an advanced solid tumor such as melanoma, head and neck, liver or kidney cancer.

This chain links TRBV5-1 with TRBJ2-5; 10 nucleotides agree with TRBD2. J lost 4 bases, V lost 4 bases, and 7 bases had no gene match. The germline V gene has CDR1 SGHRS and CDR2 YFSETQ. This CDR3 is 15 amino acids long. The CDR3 nucleotides are TGCGCCAGCAGCGGGGCTAGCGGGAGTCGAGAGACCCAGTACTTC. It yields the protein CASSGASGSRETQYF.

The chain is built from TRBV11-2 and TRBJ2-3; 12 positions agree with TRBD2. The CDR3 spans 16 residues. J lost 2 bases, V lost 5 bases, and 5 bases had no gene match. Germline V gene lookup returns CDR1 SGHAT and CDR2 FQNNGV. Written as DNA, the CDR3 is TGTGCCAGCAGCATCGGACTAGCGGGGACCACAGATACGCAGTATTTT. It encodes CASSIGLAGTTDTQYF.

Concerning this clone itself: Other DNA sequences in this specimen translate into the identical CDR3. The V and J genes are TRBV7-8 and TRBJ2-2; D is unclear. Trimming stripped 5 bases from V and 4 bases from J, with 5 bases between. The CDR3 is 12 residues long. Germline V gene sequence: CDR1 SGHVS, CDR2 FQNEAQ. CDR3 loop: CASSPSTGELFF. The CDR3 nucleotides read TGTGCCAGCAGCCCAAGCACCGGGGAGCTGTTTTTT. Supplemented by reference TRBV7-8 and TRBJ2-2, the full variable domain reads GAGVSQSPRYKVAKRGQDVALRCDPISGHVSLFWYQQALGQGPEFLTYFQNEAQLDKSGLPSDRFFAERPEGSVSTLKIQRTQQEDSAVYLCASSPSTGELFFGEGSRLTVL.

The chain is built from TRBV6-5 and TRBJ2-3; D perhaps matches TRBD2 (8 bases). Germline values: CDR1 MNHEY, CDR2 SVGAGI. V was pared by 5 bases and J by 4 bases, with 16 bases between. This CDR3 comprises 15 residues. CDR3 sequence reads: CASSLTGGGADTQYF. The DNA for the CDR3 is TGTGCCAGCAGTCTAACGGGAGGGGGCGCAGATACGCAGTATTTT.

V and J are TRBV28 and TRBJ1-2; TRBD1 matches at 8 bases. J was trimmed by 3 bases and V by 6 bases; bases with no gene match: 9. The germline V gene has CDR1 MDHEN and CDR2 SYDVKM. The CDR3 sequence is 15 residues long. CDR3 protein: CASSPRTGTHYGYTF. Written as DNA, the CDR3 is TGTGCCAGCAGCCCCCGGACAGGGACTCACTATGGCTACACCTTC.

This chain joins TRBV10-3 and TRBJ1-3; D is uncertain. CDR1 is ENHRY, CDR2 SYGVKD, per germline. Trimming took 0 bases from V and 0 from J, leaving 9 bases between them. The CDR3 runs to 16 residues. The CDR3 sequence: CAISESGPFSGNTIYF. The CDR3, as DNA: TGTGCCATCAGTGAGTCGGGCCCATTCTCTGGAAACACCATATATTTT.

The rearrangement links TRBV19 to TRBJ2-1; weak D call: TRBD1 (5 bases). The CDR3 covers 11 residues. The V end was cut by 5 bases, the J end by 8 bases, with 7 bases between. In germline, CDR1 is LNHDA, CDR2 SQIVND (reference sequence). The CDR3 reads CASSGADEQFF. The CDR3 DNA reads as TGTGCCAGTAGTGGGGCGGATGAGCAGTTCTTC. Using reference TRBV19 and TRBJ2-1 for the parts outside the CDR3, the full variable domain is DGGITQSPKYLFRKEGQNVTLSCEQNLNHDAMYWYRQDPGQGLRLIYYSQIVNDFQKGDIAEGYSVSREKKESFPLTVTSAQKNPTAFYLCASSGADEQFFGPGTRLTVL.

This chain uses TRBV6-6 with TRBJ1-5; D not certain. Trimming cost V 10 bases and J 0 bases, with 13 bases left between them. CDR1 is MNHNY and CDR2 is SVGAGI in the germline V gene (reference sequence). The CDR3 runs to 14 residues. The chain's CDR3 is CATLSVSSNQPQHF. CDR3 nucleotides: TGTGCCACCCTCTCAGTGAGTAGCAATCAGCCCCAGCATTTT.

This chain connects TRBV9 to TRBJ2-3, with 10 bases that match TRBD2. Germline assignment: CDR1 SGDLS and CDR2 YYNGEE. Germline trimming cut 7 bases from V and 4 bases from J; bases unmatched to any gene: 12. The CDR3 runs to 16 residues. For the CDR3, the DNA is TGTGCCAGCTCCAGCCTAGCGGGGGCCGGGGCAGATACGCAGTATTTT. The encoded protein is CASSSLAGAGADTQYF.

CDR3 protein: CASSLAGTGNTEAFF. The CDR3 DNA sequence: TGCGCCAGCAGCTTGGCCGGGACAGGGAACACTGAAGCTTTCTTT. The rearrangement joins TRBV5-1 to TRBJ1-1; the match to TRBD1 covers 8 bases. The germline V gene has CDR1 SGHRS and CDR2 YFSETQ. V was clipped by 0 bases and J by 1 base; unmatched bases: 2. This CDR3 is 15 amino acids long.

This clone was found once. This rearrangement joins TRBV27 to TRBJ2-2, with TRBD1 matching 7 bases. The CDR3 covers 14 residues. CDR1 is MNHEY and CDR2 is SMNVEV in the germline V gene (reference sequence). V lost 7 bases and J lost 8; bases outside the gene matches: 10. The CDR3 region has the DNA TGTGCCAGCACTTGGGCAGGGGGTCGGGGGGAGCTGTTTTTT. This codes for CASTWAGGRGELFF.

This clone was seen only once. The same CDR3 is also encoded by other DNA sequences in this sample. The rearrangement uses TRBV6-1 and TRBJ2-3; 12 bases fit TRBD2. The CDR3 covers 15 residues. Losses at the gene ends were 2 bases for V and 4 bases for J; bases not matched to a gene: 1. Germline-derived CDR1 and CDR2 are MNHNS and SASEGT. The CDR3 nucleotides are TGTGCCAGCAGTGAACTAGCGGGAGGGCCAGATACGCAGTATTTT. Protein sequence: CASSELAGGPDTQYF.

The rearrangement uses TRBV7-3 and TRBJ2-5; 7 bases fit TRBD2. Germline CDR1 reads SGHTA; CDR2 reads FQGTGA. Trimming removed 4 bases from V and 0 bases from J; junction bases left unmatched: 2. This CDR3 comprises 14 residues. DNA of the CDR3: TGTGCCAGCAGCTCGGGGGGATACCAAGAGACCCAGTACTTC. Translating it yields CASSSGGYQETQYF.

V and J are TRBV4-3 and TRBJ2-1; D gene unclear. The length of the CDR3 is 15 residues. Trimming took 1 base from V and 5 from J, leaving 12 bases between them. CDR1 LGHNA and CDR2 YSLEER come from the germline V gene. CDR3 region: CASSQALHRDNEQFF. The CDR3 coding sequence is TGCGCCAGCAGCCAAGCCCTCCACAGAGACAATGAGCAGTTCTTC.